The 3 T cell receptor beta chains reported below all come from one sample, sequenced in a study of blood T cells in healthy people across ages. Sample-barcoded 5' priming and a J-beta primer mix drove a second PCR of 7 to 11 cycles. MiXCR was run by TCRdb on the 5' RACE reads, yielding one entry per CDR3 protein. The sample lists around 710,000 distinct CDR3 sequences, more than 40% occurring once. Material for sequencing was blood. All receptors derive from a woman aged 60 to 75 in good health.

This clonotype was seen more than once but under ten times. CDR3 in amino acids: CSVVRGGNYNEQYF. CDR3 bases: TGCAGCGTTGTTCGAGGGGGAAACTACAATGAGCAGTACTTC. The chain has TRBV29-1 and TRBJ2-1; tentatively, D is TRBD1 (6 bases). The end of the DNA is better explained by TRBJ2-7, so the J call may be wrong. Germline V gives CDR1 SQVTM, CDR2 ANQGSEA. CDR3 length equals 14 residues.

This clonotype has at least ten counts. The V call is TRBV9, the J call TRBJ2-7, with D tentatively TRBD1 (6 bases). This CDR3 contains 15 residues. Germline V lookup: CDR1 SGDLS, CDR2 YYNGEE. Trimming pared 4 bases from V and 2 bases from J, leaving 16 bases between. The CDR3 DNA is TGTGCCAGCAGCTCTCAACCGACAGGAGCCTACGAGCAGTACTTC. As protein: CASSSQPTGAYEQYF. Complete variable domain (other parts from reference TRBV9 and TRBJ2-7): DSGVTQTPKHLITATGQRVTLRCSPRSGDLSVYWYQQSLDQGLQFLIQYYNGEERAKGNILERFSAQQFPDLHSELNLSSLELGDSALYFCASSSQPTGAYEQYFGPGTRLTVT.

CDR3 region: CASSPNQGVSYNEQFF. For the CDR3, the DNA is TGTGCCAGCAGTCCAAATCAGGGTGTTTCCTACAATGAGCAGTTCTTC. V gene TRBV28 combines with J gene TRBJ2-1; tentatively, D is TRBD1 (5 bases). V lost 5 bases, J lost 1 base, and 15 bases lay in between. This CDR3 is 16 amino acids long. The germline gives CDR1 MDHEN, CDR2 SYDVKM.